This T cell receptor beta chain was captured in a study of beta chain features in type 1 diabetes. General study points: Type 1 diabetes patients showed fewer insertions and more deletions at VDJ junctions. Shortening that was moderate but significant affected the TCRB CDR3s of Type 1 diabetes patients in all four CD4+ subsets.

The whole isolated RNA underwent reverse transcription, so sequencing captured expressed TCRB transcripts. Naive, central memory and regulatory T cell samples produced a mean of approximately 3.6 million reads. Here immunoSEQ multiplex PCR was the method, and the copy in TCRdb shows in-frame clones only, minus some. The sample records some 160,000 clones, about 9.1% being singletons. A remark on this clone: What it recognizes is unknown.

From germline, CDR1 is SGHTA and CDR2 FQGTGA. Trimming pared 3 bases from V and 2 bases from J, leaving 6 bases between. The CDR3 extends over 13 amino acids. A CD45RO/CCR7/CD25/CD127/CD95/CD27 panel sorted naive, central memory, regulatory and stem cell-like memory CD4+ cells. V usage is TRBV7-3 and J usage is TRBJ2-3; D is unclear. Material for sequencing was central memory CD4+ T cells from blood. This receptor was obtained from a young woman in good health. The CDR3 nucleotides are TGTGCCAGCAGCTTCGGGTACACAGATACGCAGTATTTT. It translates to CASSFGYTDTQYF.